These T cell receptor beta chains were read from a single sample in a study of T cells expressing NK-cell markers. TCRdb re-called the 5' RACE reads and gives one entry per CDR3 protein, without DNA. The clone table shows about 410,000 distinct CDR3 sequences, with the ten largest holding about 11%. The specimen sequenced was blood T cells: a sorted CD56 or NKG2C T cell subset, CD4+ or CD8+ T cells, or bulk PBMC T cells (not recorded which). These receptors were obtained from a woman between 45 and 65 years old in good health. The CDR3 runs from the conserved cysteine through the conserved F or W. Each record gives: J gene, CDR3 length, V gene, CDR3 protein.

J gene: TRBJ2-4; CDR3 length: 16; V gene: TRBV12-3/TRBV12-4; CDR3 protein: CASSLDLALAKNIQYF
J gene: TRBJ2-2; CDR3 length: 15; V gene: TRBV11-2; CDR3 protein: CATRRLAGNTGELFF
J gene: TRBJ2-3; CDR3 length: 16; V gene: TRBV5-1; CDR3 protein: CASSLGASVQLDTQYF
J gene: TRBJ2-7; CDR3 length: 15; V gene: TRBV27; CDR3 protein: CASSRADRVYYEQYF
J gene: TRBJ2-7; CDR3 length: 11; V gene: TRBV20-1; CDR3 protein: CSAADPTEQYF
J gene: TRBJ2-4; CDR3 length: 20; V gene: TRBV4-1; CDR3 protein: CASSPFGPGLTGVAKNIQYF
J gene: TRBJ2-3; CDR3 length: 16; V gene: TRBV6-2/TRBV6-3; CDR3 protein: CASSYSREEIKDTQYF
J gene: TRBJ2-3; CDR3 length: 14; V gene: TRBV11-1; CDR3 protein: CASSLAEATDTQYF
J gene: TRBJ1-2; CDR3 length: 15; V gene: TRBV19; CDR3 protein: CASRPQGFDNYGYTF
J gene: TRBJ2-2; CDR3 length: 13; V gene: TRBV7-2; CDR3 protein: CASSLRSPGELFF
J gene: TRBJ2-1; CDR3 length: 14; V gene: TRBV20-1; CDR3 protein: CSAISRGFYNEQFF
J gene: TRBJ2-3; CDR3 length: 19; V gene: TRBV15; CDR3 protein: CATSRDGSYREAFTDTQYF
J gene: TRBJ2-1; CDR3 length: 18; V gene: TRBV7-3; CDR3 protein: CASSLRGGREVPYNEQFF
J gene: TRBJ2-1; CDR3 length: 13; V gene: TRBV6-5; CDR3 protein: CAAGLAQPFEQFF
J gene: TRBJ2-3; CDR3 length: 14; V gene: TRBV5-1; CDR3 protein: CASSASGRTDTQYF
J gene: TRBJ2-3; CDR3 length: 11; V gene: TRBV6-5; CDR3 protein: CASSFAHTQYF
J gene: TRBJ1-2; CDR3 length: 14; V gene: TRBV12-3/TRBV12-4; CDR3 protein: CASSRTGLLYGYTF
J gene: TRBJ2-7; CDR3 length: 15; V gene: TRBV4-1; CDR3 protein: CASSLGLAGDYEQYF
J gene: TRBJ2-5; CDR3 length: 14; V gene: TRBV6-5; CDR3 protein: CASSYPVGAETQYF
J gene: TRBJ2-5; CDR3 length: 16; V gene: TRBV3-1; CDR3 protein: CASSRNPVGGQETQYF
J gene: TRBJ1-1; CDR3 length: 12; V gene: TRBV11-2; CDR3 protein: CASSWGQRVAFF
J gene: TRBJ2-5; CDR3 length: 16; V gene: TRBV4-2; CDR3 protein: CASSQLERGRQETQYF
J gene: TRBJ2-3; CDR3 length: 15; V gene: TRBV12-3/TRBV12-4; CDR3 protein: CASLWGVRDTDTQYF
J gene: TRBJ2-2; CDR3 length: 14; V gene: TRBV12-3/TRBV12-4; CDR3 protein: CASSRLTDTGELFF
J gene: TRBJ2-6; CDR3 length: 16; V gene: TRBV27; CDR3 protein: CASSLSGVPGANVLTF
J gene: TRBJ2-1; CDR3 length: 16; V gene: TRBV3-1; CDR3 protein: CASSQIIAAYYNEQFF
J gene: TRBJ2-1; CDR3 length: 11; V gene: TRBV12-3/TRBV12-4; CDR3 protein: CASTSERAQFF
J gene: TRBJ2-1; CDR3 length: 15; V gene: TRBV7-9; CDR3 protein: CASSSPGTSWNEQFF
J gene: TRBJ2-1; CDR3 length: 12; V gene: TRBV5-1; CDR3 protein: CASRYSGFEQFF
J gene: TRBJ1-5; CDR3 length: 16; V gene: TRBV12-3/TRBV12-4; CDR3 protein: CASSRSGTVSNQPQHF
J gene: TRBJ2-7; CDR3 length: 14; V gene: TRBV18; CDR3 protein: CASSPRDYAYEQYF
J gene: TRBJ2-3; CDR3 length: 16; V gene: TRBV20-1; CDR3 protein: CSARIFHGRFTDTQYF
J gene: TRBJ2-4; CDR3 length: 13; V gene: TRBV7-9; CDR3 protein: CASSLDLRGFGYF
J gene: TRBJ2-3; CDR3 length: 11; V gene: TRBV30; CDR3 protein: CAGWGSDTQYF
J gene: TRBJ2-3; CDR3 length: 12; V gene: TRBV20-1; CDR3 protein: CSGRGYSDTQYF
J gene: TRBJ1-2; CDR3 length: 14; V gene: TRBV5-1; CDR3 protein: CASSLEGTGYGYTF
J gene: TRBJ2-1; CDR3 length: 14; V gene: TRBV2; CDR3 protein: CASSDTSGTLEQFF
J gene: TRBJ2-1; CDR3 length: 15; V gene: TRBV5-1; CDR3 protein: CASSEGQRLVNEQFF
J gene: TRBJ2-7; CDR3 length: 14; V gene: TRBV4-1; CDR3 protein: CASRPTGIPYEQYF
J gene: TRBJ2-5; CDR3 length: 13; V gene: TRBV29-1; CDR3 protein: CSISAGVVETQYF
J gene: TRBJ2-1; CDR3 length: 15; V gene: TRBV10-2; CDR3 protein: CASSEWDPNYNEQFF
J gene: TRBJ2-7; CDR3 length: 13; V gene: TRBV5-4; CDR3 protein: CASSSGGTFEQYF
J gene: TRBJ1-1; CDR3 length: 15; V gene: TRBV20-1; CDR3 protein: CSATQAAGVNTEAFF
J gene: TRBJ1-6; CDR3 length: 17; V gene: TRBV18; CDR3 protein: CASSPEARSSYNSPLHF
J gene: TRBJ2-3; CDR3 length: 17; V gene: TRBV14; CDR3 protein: CASSNPGLAVNTDTQYF
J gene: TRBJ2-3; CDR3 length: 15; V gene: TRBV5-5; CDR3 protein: CASSLVDRVADTQYF
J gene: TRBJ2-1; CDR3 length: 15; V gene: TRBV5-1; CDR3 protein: CASSRQGSSYNEQFF
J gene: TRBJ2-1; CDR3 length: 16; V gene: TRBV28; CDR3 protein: CASSSGTSGGYNEQFF
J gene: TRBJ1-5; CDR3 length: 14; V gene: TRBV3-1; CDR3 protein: CASSQGAGNQPQHF